This TCR beta chain was captured in a study of a mutant IDH1 vaccine in newly diagnosed glioma. Time point noted: week 11, during vaccination. Each vaccine dose was 300 ug of mutant IDH1 20-mer peptide, with topical imiquimod. Of note for this clone: Antigen: not known.

Sequenced by immunoSEQ multiplex PCR; TCRdb stores in-frame clones only, minus some. The sample includes 31,000 or so clones, about 78% seen only once; the top ten take approximately 24%. V was clipped by 0 bases and J by 7 bases; unmatched bases: 7. The V gene's germline CDR1 is SGHAT and CDR2 FQNNGV. CDR3 length: 16 amino acids. The specimen was PBMCs, collected from a glioma patient whose treatment included an IDH1 peptide vaccine. This receptor was taken from a young man with glioma. The chain carries TRBV11-2 and TRBJ2-1; 9 bases align to TRBD2. CDR3 in DNA: TGTGCCAGCAGCTTAGATTCAGGGACTAGCAGTAATGAGCAGTTCTTC. Amino acids: CASSLDSGTSSNEQFF.